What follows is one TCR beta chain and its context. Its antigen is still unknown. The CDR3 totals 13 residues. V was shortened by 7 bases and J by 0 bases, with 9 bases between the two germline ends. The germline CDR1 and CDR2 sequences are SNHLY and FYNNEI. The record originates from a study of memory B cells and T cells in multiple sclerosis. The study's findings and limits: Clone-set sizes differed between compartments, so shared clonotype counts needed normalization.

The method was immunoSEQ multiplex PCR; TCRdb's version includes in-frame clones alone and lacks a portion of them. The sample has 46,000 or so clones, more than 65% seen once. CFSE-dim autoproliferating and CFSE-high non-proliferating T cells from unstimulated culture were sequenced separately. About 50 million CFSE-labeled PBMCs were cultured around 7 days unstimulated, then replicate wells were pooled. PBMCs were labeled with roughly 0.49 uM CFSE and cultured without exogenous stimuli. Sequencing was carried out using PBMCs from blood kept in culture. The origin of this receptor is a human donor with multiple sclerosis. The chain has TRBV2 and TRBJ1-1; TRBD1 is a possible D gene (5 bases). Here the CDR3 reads CASTPTVNTEAFF. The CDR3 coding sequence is TGTGCCAGCACTCCGACAGTGAACACTGAAGCTTTCTTT.